The entry below describes one TCR beta chain. Antigen: not known. The data are from a study of OX40 agonist ivuxolimab in advanced cancers. Blood was sampled at baseline, cycle 4 day 1, and cycle 7 day 1. General study points: Clonal expansion by week 6 occurred in CD4+ and CD8+ blood T cells (at 0.1 to 3.0 mg/kg).

Clones were read by immunoSEQ multiplex PCR, and TCRdb kept only the in-frame ones, dropping some. This table holds tens of thousands of clones, about 80% found once. The CDR3 totals 14 residues. Germline lookup yields CDR1 LNHDA and CDR2 SQIVND (reference sequence). Trimming took 1 base from V and 11 from J, leaving 17 bases between them. The rearrangement joins TRBV19 to TRBJ1-1; D might be TRBD1 (5 bases). This sample comprised CD4+ or CD8+ T cells sorted from blood, obtained in a trial of the OX40 agonist ivuxolimab. The receptor comes from an adult with an advanced solid tumor such as melanoma, head and neck, liver or kidney cancer. The CDR3 sequence is CASSIGGTFFGAFF. CDR3 bases: TGTGCCAGTAGTATAGGAGGGACCTTTTTTGGGGCTTTCTTT.